This TCR beta chain is drawn from a study of T cells in Graves' hyperthyroidism and ophthalmopathy. The CDR3 covers 14 residues. CDR1 is MNHEY and CDR2 is SVGAGI in the germline V gene. TCR beta CDR3 regions were amplified from RNA transcripts. TCR CDR3 underwent first-round RT-PCR with the HTBI primer set. TCRdb processed the multiplex PCR reads anew with MiXCR; each CDR3 protein has one entry. The repertoire has 640,000 or so distinct CDR3 sequences, 14% of them found once; the top ten carry less than 9%. In the case of this clonotype: A much more abundant neighbour one base away suggests this may be a read error.

Sample: blood. The clonotype comes from a woman between 18 and 30 years old with Graves' ophthalmopathy. The V gene is TRBV6-5, the J gene TRBJ1-1; D possibly corresponds to TRBD1 (6 bases). The CDR3 region is CAGSYGQQNTEAFF. In DNA form, the CDR3 reads TGTGCCGGCAGTTACGGACAGCAGAACACTGAAGCTTTCTTT.